This is a list of T cell receptor beta chains from one sample in a study of CD8 T cells in ankylosing spondylitis. Via MiXCR, TCRdb re-called the 5' RACE reads, giving one row per CDR3 protein. The repertoire consists of roughly 180,000 distinct CDR3 sequences, with approximately 12% occurring once and the leading ten covering approximately 11%. Sequenced input: blood, either unsorted or a sorted T cell fraction (not recorded which). These receptors were taken from a female donor with ankylosing spondylitis or in good health (not recorded which). Each CDR3 is given with its conserved first and last residue. A D gene is named only where the DNA matches it firmly. The size of a clone is reported for some rows only, either as once, few or many, or as a class for expanded clones.

D	size	V	J	DNA	CDR3
-	-	TRBV5-1	TRBJ1-6	TGCGCCAGCAGCTTAAGCTCGGACAGAAGTCATTCACCCCTCCACTTT	CASSLSSDRSHSPLHF
-	many	TRBV4-2	TRBJ1-2	TGTGCCAGCAGCCAAGCTCACGGGGTTGAAGGCTACACCTTC	CASSQAHGVEGYTF
-	many	TRBV20-1	TRBJ1-4	TGCAGTGCTAGGCCCTTTCATTCAGGGGTTAATGAAAAACTGTTTTTT	CSARPFHSGVNEKLFF
TRBD2	many	TRBV28	TRBJ2-2	TGTGCCAGCAGTTTATGGTGGAGGACTAGCGGATCTAGCGCGAACACCGGGGAGCTGTTTTTT	CASSLWWRTSGSSANTGELFF
-	many	TRBV6-9	TRBJ1-1	TGTGCCAGCAGCCTAAAACAGGGGAACACTGAAGCTTTCTTT	CASSLKQGNTEAFF
-	many	TRBV7-9	TRBJ2-5	TGTGCCAGCAGCTCATCGGTGTACCAAGAGACCCAGTACTTC	CASSSSVYQETQYF
-	medium-sized	TRBV7-2	TRBJ2-1	TGTGCCAGCAGCTCCGCACGGATCAATGAGCAGTTCTTC	CASSSARINEQFF
-	many	TRBV5-1	TRBJ2-3	TGCGCCAGCAGCTTGGAAGAGGCAGTTAGCACAGATACGCAGTATTTT	CASSLEEAVSTDTQYF
TRBD2	few	TRBV20-1	TRBJ2-1	TGCTGTGCTAGTGCACTAGGACTAGCGGGAACGGGCAATGAGCAGTTCTTC	CCASALGLAGTGNEQFF
TRBD2	many	TRBV29-1	TRBJ2-1	TGCAGCGTGGAGACTAGCGGGACGTACAATGAGCAGTTCTTC	CSVETSGTYNEQFF
TRBD1	many	TRBV6-5	TRBJ1-4	TGTGCCAGCAGTTATGGGGACAGGAATGAAAAACTGTTTTTT	CASSYGDRNEKLFF
-	many	TRBV7-9	TRBJ2-1	TGTGCCAGCAGCTTAGACATCGGGGAGCAGTTCTTC	CASSLDIGEQFF
TRBD1	-	TRBV20-1	TRBJ2-3	TGCAGTGCTTACCCAGGGGGCCGCACAGATACGCAGTATTTT	CSAYPGGRTDTQYF
TRBD2	many	TRBV6-2/TRBV6-3	TRBJ2-1	TGTGCCAGCAGTTGGGGGGGTAGGCTTGAGCAGTTCTTC	CASSWGGRLEQFF
TRBD2	many	TRBV4-2	TRBJ2-2	TGTGCCAGCCAAAAAGGGGCGGGAGCAACCGGGGAGCTGTTTTTT	CASQKGAGATGELFF
-	many	TRBV7-2	TRBJ2-3	TGTGCCAGCAGCTTAGAGCAGGTCCGCACAGATACGCAGTATTTT	CASSLEQVRTDTQYF
TRBD1	-	TRBV3-1	TRBJ2-7	TGTGCCTGCTCCCTCGGACAGGGGCAAACCTACGAGCAGTACTTC	CACSLGQGQTYEQYF
TRBD2	many	TRBV5-1	TRBJ2-7	TGCGCCAGCAGCTCGGATCCGGGACTAGCGGGAGGCAGCGAGCAGTACTTC	CASSSDPGLAGGSEQYF
TRBD2	-	TRBV20-1	TRBJ2-3	TGCAGTGCTACTGGACTAGGCCACACAGATACGCAGTATTTT	CSATGLGHTDTQYF
-	-	TRBV29-1	TRBJ2-5	TGCAGCGTTGAAGATTGGGGCAGGGGCCGCCAAGAGACCCAGTACTTC	CSVEDWGRGRQETQYF
TRBD1	few	TRBV6-6	TRBJ1-2	TGTGCCAGCAGTGGACAGGGGGAAGGCTACACCTTC	CASSGQGEGYTF
-	many	TRBV18	TRBJ2-3	TGTGCCAGTTTTAGCACAGATACGCAGTATTTT	CASFSTDTQYF
-	many	TRBV24-1	TRBJ1-2	TGTGCCACGAGCGCAGGGTCCTATGGCTACACCTTC	CATSAGSYGYTF
-	many	TRBV5-1	TRBJ2-7	TGCGCCAGCAGCCCGGACAACTCCTACGAGCAGTACTTC	CASSPDNSYEQYF
TRBD1	many	TRBV20-1	TRBJ1-1	TGCAGTGCTAGAGCGCCGGGTAGGGGGCATGCTGAAGCTTTCTTT	CSARAPGRGHAEAFF
TRBD1	many	TRBV29-1	TRBJ1-1	TGCAGCGGGCACAGGGGGGAAATGAACACTGAAGCTTTCTTT	CSGHRGEMNTEAFF
-	many	TRBV12-3/TRBV12-4	TRBJ2-1	TGTGCCAGCAGTGCTCGGGACTTTAAAAGGGATGAGCAGTTCTTC	CASSARDFKRDEQFF
-	many	TRBV5-6	TRBJ1-5	TGTGCCAGCAGCCAAAGGGGCCCAAGCAATCAGCCCCAGCATTTT	CASSQRGPSNQPQHF
TRBD2	many	TRBV20-1	TRBJ2-5	TGCAGTGCTCCACGGACTAGCGGCGAAGAGACCCAGTACTTC	CSAPRTSGEETQYF